The subject of this entry is one T cell receptor (beta chain). Profiled with immunoSEQ multiplex PCR; TCRdb holds only in-frame clones, not every one. The sample records some 14,000 clones, roughly 84% being singletons. These data come from a study of technical replicates of blood from several donors. The CDR3 is 14 amino acids. V shed 5 bases and J 3 bases; nucleotides not matched to a gene: 7. CDR1 and CDR2 (germline): LNHDA, SQIVND (reference sequence). This TCR was recovered from a human donor in good health. The chain employs TRBV19 and TRBJ2-7, with TRBD1 identical over 7 bases. The specimen sequenced was PBMCs. The CDR3 is CASSPSRQGYEQYF. The CDR3 DNA reads as TGTGCCAGTAGTCCATCTCGACAGGGCTACGAGCAGTACTTC.